This record concerns one T cell receptor beta chain sequence. Antigen specificity is unknown. This sample is drawn from a study of T cell responses to AZD1222 COVID-19 vaccine. Libraries were prepared by immunoSEQ multiplex PCR; TCRdb keeps only in-frame clonotypes and omits some of them. The sample holds 150,000 to 200,000 clones; about 94% are singletons and the top ten take 9.2%. Germline V gene lookup returns CDR1 LGHNA and CDR2 YSLEER. Trimming took off 0 bases at V and 5 bases at J, with 17 bases between the two ends. This CDR3 has 17 residues. General observations from the study: In a largely white British group with more females than males, clonal diversity was possibly underestimated.

Sequenced material: peripheral blood, taken on day 0 of AZD1222 vaccination. The receptor's source is an adult in good health. The rearrangement joins TRBV4-3 to TRBJ2-1, with D possibly being TRBD2 (6 bases). The CDR3 nucleotides read TGCGCCAGCAGCCAAGATTGGGGGAGGAAATGGGACAATGAGCAGTTCTTC. Protein product: CASSQDWGRKWDNEQFF.